This T cell receptor (beta chain) was sequenced in a study of a mutant IDH1 vaccine in newly diagnosed glioma. Overall study: Either 4-6 weeks after radiotherapy alone or alongside temozolomide, vaccination was begun. Points from the study as a whole: Shifts in the top peripheral T cell clonotypes seemed unrelated to pseudoprogression.

Notes on this clone: Its specificity is not known. Because the CDR3 is missing its conserved closing phenylalanine or tryptophan, this is likely a read error. The limits of the CDR3 on the DNA are not certain, so only TCRdb's listed CDR3 is given.

Assay used: immunoSEQ multiplex PCR; TCRdb lists only in-frame clones, some missing. The sample records 50,000 to 65,000 clones, around 87% being singletons. The time point is: week 23, last vaccination. Mutant IDH1 20-mer peptide, at 300 ug, made up each vaccine dose, with topical imiquimod. Donor tumors were new WHO grade 3 or 4 IDH1-mutant, ATRX-lost astrocytomas. The CDR3 region is 11 residues in length, termini included. The germline V gene has CDR1 SEHNR and CDR2 FQNEAQ (reference sequence). Sequenced material: PBMCs, taken from a glioma patient whose treatment included an IDH1 peptide vaccine. This clonotype was sampled from a man in his forties with glioma. J is TRBJ1-1 and V is TRBV7-9. The CDR3 loop is CASSLSREMFL.